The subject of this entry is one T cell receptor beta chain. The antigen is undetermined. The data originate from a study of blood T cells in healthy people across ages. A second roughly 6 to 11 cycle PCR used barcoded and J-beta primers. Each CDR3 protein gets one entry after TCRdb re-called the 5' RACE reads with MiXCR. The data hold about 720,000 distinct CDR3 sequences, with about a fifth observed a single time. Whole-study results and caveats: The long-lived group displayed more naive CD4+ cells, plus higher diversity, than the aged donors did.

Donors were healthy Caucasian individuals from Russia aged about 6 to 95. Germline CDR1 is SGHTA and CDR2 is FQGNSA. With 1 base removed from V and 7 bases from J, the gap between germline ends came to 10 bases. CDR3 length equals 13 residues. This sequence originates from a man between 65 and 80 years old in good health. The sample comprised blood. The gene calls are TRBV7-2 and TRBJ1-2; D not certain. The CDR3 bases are TGTGCCAGCAGCTTAGTGGCAGCTATTGGCTACACCTTC. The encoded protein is CASSLVAAIGYTF. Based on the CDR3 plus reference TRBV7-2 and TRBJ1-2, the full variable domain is GAGVSQSPSNKVTEKGKDVELRCDPISGHTALYWYRQSLGQGLEFLIYFQGNSAPDKSGLPSDRFSAERTGGSVSTLTIQRTQQEDSAVYLCASSLVAAIGYTFGSGTRLTVV.